The subject of this entry is one TCR beta chain. In the authors' workflow: Using reference gene primer amplification, nucleated cell counts were estimated. Produced via immunoSEQ multiplex PCR; TCRdb's table is partial and in-frame only. From that table come the V and J calls and clone size; the DNA was used to work out D and trimming. The sample shows approximately 130,000 clones, 80% to 90% of them seen only once. This record comes from a study of blood T cell repertoires in COVID-19. Study context: Samples representing acute and convalescent COVID-19 were sourced from the United States, Italy and Spain. The cDNA or gDNA used as material had been derived from T cells, B-cell-depleted T cells, or PBMCs.

The CDR3 is 15 amino acids. Trimming shortened V by 0 bases and J by 4 bases, and 12 bases separated the two germline ends. From germline, CDR1 is LGHNA and CDR2 YSLEER. This TCR was sampled from a human donor in a cohort sampled during active COVID-19. Sequenced input: peripheral blood. The chain carries TRBV4-3 and TRBJ2-5; possibly TRBD2 for D (6 bases). The CDR3 DNA is TGCGCCAGCAGCCAAGAAGGTCTAGCGCGAGAGACCCAGTACTTC. Protein sequence: CASSQEGLARETQYF.